The next 12 T cell receptor beta chains were all read from a single sample in a study of T cell responses to AZD1222 COVID-19 vaccine. TCRdb keeps only in-frame clones here, not all; method: immunoSEQ multiplex PCR. The sample has 100,000 to 150,000 clones; 89% are singletons. The starting material was peripheral blood, obtained on day 0 of AZD1222 vaccination. The source is an adult in good health.

The chain employs TRBV28 and TRBJ2-7; the match to TRBD2 covers 7 bases. V dropped 9 bases and J dropped 0; count of bases not matched to a gene: 5. Germline V gene data show CDR1 as MDHEN and CDR2 as SYDVKM. This CDR3 spans 13 amino acids. The CDR3 coding sequence is TGTGCCAGTTGCGGGGGTCCCTCCTACGAGCAGTACTTC. The encoded protein is CASCGGPSYEQYF.

This chain connects TRBV7-6 to TRBJ1-1; TRBD1 matches at 9 bases. The germline V gene encodes CDR1 SGHVS and CDR2 FNYEAQ. The V segment lost 5 bases and the J segment 0 bases; nucleotides outside the gene matches: 4. The CDR3 has 15 residues. The CDR3 nucleotides read TGTGCCAGCAGCCCCGGACAGGGGATGAACACTGAAGCTTTCTTT. Translated: CASSPGQGMNTEAFF.

The chain couples TRBV29-1 to TRBJ2-5; 7 nucleotides agree with TRBD1. CDR3 length: 12 residues. Unmatched junction bases numbered 7, after V lost 7 bases and J lost 5 bases. Germline CDR1 is SQVTM and CDR2 is ANQGSEA. For the CDR3, the DNA is TGCAGCGCCGACAGGGTAGGCGAGACCCAGTACTTC. Amino acid sequence: CSADRVGETQYF.

This chain joins TRBV29-1 and TRBJ1-5; D perhaps matches TRBD1 (6 bases). The germline gives CDR1 SQVTM, CDR2 ANQGSEA. The germline V and J ends were trimmed by 4 bases and 5 bases, with 9 bases remaining between them. This CDR3 region has 12 residues. The DNA for the CDR3 is TGCAGCGTTGGAGGGGGGGATCAGCCCCAGCATTTT. Amino acid sequence: CSVGGGDQPQHF.

The rearrangement uses TRBV2 and TRBJ1-3; TRBD1 is a possible D gene (6 bases). Germline V gene sequence: CDR1 SNHLY, CDR2 FYNNEI. There are 13 residues in the CDR3. V lost 6 bases and J lost 4, with 10 bases in between. The CDR3 reads CASSPGVGNTIYF. CDR3 DNA: TGTGCCAGCAGCCCAGGGGTCGGAAACACCATATATTTT.

The chain couples TRBV19 to TRBJ1-1, with 8 bases identical to TRBD1. The V gene's germline CDR1 is LNHDA and CDR2 SQIVND (reference sequence). CDR3 size: 13 residues. V lost 7 bases to trimming and J lost 11 bases; unmatched junction nucleotides: 12. CDR3 nucleotide sequence: TGTGCCAGTACCGGACAGGGAGGATTTACGGCTTTCTTT. It is translated as CASTGQGGFTAFF.

The chain couples TRBV27 to TRBJ1-4; D unclear. In germline, CDR1 is MNHEY, CDR2 SMNVEV (reference sequence). The CDR3 extends over 17 amino acids. Between the trimmed V and J ends, which lost 0 bases and 0 bases, there was a span of 11 bases. The CDR3: CASSLSWAGATNEKLFF. In DNA form, the CDR3 reads TGTGCCAGCAGTTTATCTTGGGCTGGAGCAACTAATGAAAAACTGTTTTTT.

V usage is TRBV6-5 and J usage is TRBJ1-6; D is possibly TRBD1 (6 bases). V was trimmed by 4 bases and J by 5 bases, leaving 9 bases between them. This CDR3 spans 14 amino acids. Germline-derived CDR1 and CDR2 are MNHEY and SVGAGI. In DNA form, the CDR3 reads TGTGCCAGCAGTTGGGACACCAATAATTCACCCCTCCACTTT. Amino acids: CASSWDTNNSPLHF.

V and J are TRBV29-1 and TRBJ1-1; no definite D call. Between the trimmed V and J ends, which lost 5 bases and 1 base, there was a span of 11 bases. Per germline, CDR1 SQVTM and CDR2 ANQGSEA. The CDR3 is made up of 13 amino acids. CDR3 sequence reads: CSVPGNSNTEAFF. Written as DNA, the CDR3 is TGCAGCGTTCCCGGGAACTCGAACACTGAAGCTTTCTTT.

A single count supports this clone. The chain links TRBV7-2 to TRBJ1-2, with D maybe TRBD1 (5 bases). The germline CDR1 and CDR2 sequences are SGHTA and FQGNSA. V lost 1 base and J 8 bases, leaving 11 bases between the germline ends. The CDR3 spans 13 residues. CDR3 sequence (DNA): TGTGCCAGCAGCTTAGATCCAGGGCGAGGCTACACCTTC. This gives the protein CASSLDPGRGYTF.

V is TRBV2 and J is TRBJ2-3; unclear D gene. Deletions cut 0 bases from V and 2 bases from J, with 15 bases between. The CDR3 has 17 amino acids. Germline CDR1 reads SNHLY; CDR2 reads FYNNEI. In DNA, the CDR3 is TGTGCCAGCAGTGAAGCGCGCGGTTTTCGGGTCACAGATACGCAGTATTTT. Residues: CASSEARGFRVTDTQYF. Filled out from reference TRBV2 and TRBJ2-3, the complete variable domain reads EPEVTQTPSHQVTQMGQEVILRCVPISNHLYFYWYRQILGQKVEFLVSFYNNEISEKSEIFDDQFSVERPDGSNFTLKIRSTKLEDSAMYFCASSEARGFRVTDTQYFGPGTRLTVL.

J is TRBJ2-7 and V is TRBV5-1, with 10 bases lining up with TRBD2. The junction had 9 bases not matched to a gene; V was cut back by 6 bases and J by 3 bases. In germline, CDR1 is SGHRS, CDR2 YFSETQ. There are 15 residues in the CDR3. In nucleotides, the CDR3 is TGCGCCAGCACGGCAAGCGGGGGGGCAAGCTACGAGCAGTACTTC. It yields the protein CASTASGGASYEQYF.